Below, 19 T cell receptor beta chains from the same sample are listed, as sequenced in a study of cytomegalovirus exposure and HLA in healthy donors. The study ran its PCR with 60 Vbeta and 13 Jbeta primers. TCRdb's copy holds only in-frame clones and misses some; the assay was immunoSEQ multiplex PCR. Seen in this sample are 85,000 to 90,000 clones; the ten most common clones hold approximately 15%. Sequenced: PBMCs. These receptors came from a man aged 50 to 60 in good health and CMV-seropositive.

The chain employs TRBV10-3 and TRBJ2-3; 13 bases agree with TRBD2. The junction had 2 bases not matched to a gene; V was cut back by 5 bases and J by 3 bases. From germline, CDR1 is ENHRY and CDR2 SYGVKD. The CDR3 spans 15 residues. CDR3 in amino acids: CAISPGLAGTDTQYF. The CDR3 nucleotides read TGTGCCATCAGTCCGGGACTAGCGGGAACAGATACGCAGTATTTT.

The CDR3 is CASSLGTSGYTGELFF. CDR3 nucleotide sequence: TGCGCCAGCAGCCTCGGGACTAGCGGGTACACCGGGGAGCTGTTTTTT. This chain connects TRBV4-3 to TRBJ2-2; 12 nucleotides match TRBD2. Per germline, CDR1 LGHNA and CDR2 YSLEER. The CDR3 loop spans 16 amino acids. Losses at the gene ends were 4 bases for V and 3 bases for J; bases not matched to a gene: 3.

CDR3 sequence: CASSEGGLAPYNEQFF. The CDR3 DNA follows: TGTGCCAGCAGTGAAGGGGGACTAGCGCCTTACAATGAGCAGTTCTTC. This chain uses TRBV6-1 with TRBJ2-1, with 10 positions matching TRBD2. CDR3 length: 16 residues. Germline values: CDR1 MNHNS, CDR2 SASEGT. V gave up 1 base and J gave up 4 bases; unmatched junction bases: 4.

This sequence joins TRBV27 and TRBJ1-6; D is undetermined. In germline, CDR1 is MNHEY, CDR2 SMNVEV (reference sequence). This CDR3 spans 15 amino acids. V shed 7 bases and J shed 8 bases, with 18 bases lying between them. CDR3 bases: TGTGCCAGCACTCTTAAGCGATCCGGGGATTCACCCCTCCACTTT. Translation gives CASTLKRSGDSPLHF.

The genes are TRBV18 and TRBJ1-1; 7 bases fit TRBD1. From germline, CDR1 is KGHSH and CDR2 LQKENI. V was clipped by 5 bases and J by 8 bases; unmatched bases: 11. The CDR3 spans 14 residues. CDR3 sequence reads: CASSDRVNNGEAFF. The CDR3 DNA reads TGTGCCAGCTCAGACAGGGTGAATAATGGGGAAGCTTTCTTT.

The rearrangement uses TRBV4-3 and TRBJ1-1; D gene unclear. The CDR3 runs 16 residues. V was clipped by 4 bases and J by 0 bases, with 15 bases between them. Germline values: CDR1 LGHNA, CDR2 YSLEER. Here the CDR3 reads CASSPSRRSLNTEAFF. CDR3 nucleotides: TGCGCCAGCAGCCCCAGTCGGAGGAGTTTGAACACTGAAGCTTTCTTT.

The J gene is TRBJ1-1, the V gene TRBV18; 8 nucleotides match TRBD1. This CDR3 contains 15 residues. V was clipped by 2 bases and J by 2 bases; unmatched bases: 4. Germline CDR1 and CDR2: KGHSH and LQKENI. In DNA form, the CDR3 reads TGTGCCAGCTCACCAGGGACAGGCGGAAACACTGAAGCTTTCTTT. Amino acid sequence: CASSPGTGGNTEAFF.

This sequence joins TRBV7-2 and TRBJ2-2; 9 nucleotides align to TRBD2. This CDR3 region has 16 residues. The J segment lost 6 bases and the V segment lost 3 bases, leaving 8 bases of the junction unmatched. From germline, CDR1 is SGHTA and CDR2 FQGNSA. The CDR3 bases are TGTGCCAGCAGCTTCACTGGCGGGAGGGCCGCCGGGGAGCTGTTTTTT. Translating it yields CASSFTGGRAAGELFF. The entire variable domain, with the rest obtained from reference TRBV7-2 and TRBJ2-2, is as follows: GAGVSQSPSNKVTEKGKDVELRCDPISGHTALYWYRQSLGQGLEFLIYFQGNSAPDKSGLPSDRFSAERTGGSVSTLTIQRTQQEDSAVYLCASSFTGGRAAGELFFGEGSRLTVL.

The J gene is TRBJ1-1, the V gene TRBV18; 10 positions agree with TRBD1. The junction had 5 bases not matched to a gene; V was cut back by 0 bases and J by 4 bases. CDR3 length equals 16 residues. Germline V gene data show CDR1 as KGHSH and CDR2 as LQKENI. CDR3 sequence: CASSPPMGQGSTEAFF. The CDR3 region has the DNA TGTGCCAGCTCACCACCGATGGGACAGGGGAGCACTGAAGCTTTCTTT.

In DNA form, the CDR3 reads TGTGCCAGCAGCCCTACAAGGAACCGCCAGAGGCTCGACGCTGGCTACACCTTC. Translated, it gives CASSPTRNRQRLDAGYTF. V is TRBV7-2 and J is TRBJ1-2; D gene uncertain. V was trimmed by 5 bases and J by 7 bases, leaving 29 bases between them. Germline CDR1 is SGHTA and CDR2 is FQGNSA. The CDR3 extends over 18 amino acids.

The J gene is TRBJ2-4, the V gene TRBV15; D ambiguous. The germline V gene has CDR1 LNHNV and CDR2 YYDKDF (reference sequence). The CDR3 spans 14 residues. V was clipped by 3 bases and J by 9 bases, with 15 bases between them. The CDR3 DNA reads as TGTGCCACCAGCAGTAGCATGTTCGACGGCATTCAGTACTTC. This gives the protein CATSSSMFDGIQYF.

CDR3 in DNA: TGTGCCAGCACAATTCGTCCAGGGTTGGGAAACACCATATATTTT. Encoded protein: CASTIRPGLGNTIYF. The V gene is TRBV2, the J gene TRBJ1-3, with D possibly TRBD1 on 5 matching bases. The CDR3 sequence is 15 residues long. The germline V gene encodes CDR1 SNHLY and CDR2 FYNNEI. Trimming cost V 7 bases and J 4 bases, with 17 bases left between them.

The chain has TRBV7-2 and TRBJ1-5, with a tentative D call TRBD1 (5 bases). V gave up 5 bases and J gave up 9 bases, with 14 bases separating them. This CDR3 spans 13 amino acids. In germline, CDR1 is SGHTA, CDR2 FQGNSA. CDR3 nucleotide sequence: TGTGCCAGCAGCCCCCCCTCAGGGCGGCCCCAGCATTTT. Encoded protein: CASSPPSGRPQHF.

The chain employs TRBV12-5 and TRBJ1-2, with TRBD1 matching 9 bases. J gave up 2 bases and V 5 bases, and 3 bases lay outside the gene matches. The CDR3 totals 14 residues. Germline lookup yields CDR1 LGHNT and CDR2 FRNRAP. CDR3 loop: CASGTGTGNYGYTF. The CDR3, as DNA: TGTGCTAGTGGTACCGGGACAGGGAACTATGGCTACACCTTC.

This chain joins TRBV2 and TRBJ1-5; tentatively, D is TRBD1 (5 bases). This CDR3 contains 16 residues. V shed 0 bases and J shed 7 bases, with 16 bases lying between them. Germline V gene data show CDR1 as SNHLY and CDR2 as FYNNEI. CDR3 in amino acids: CASSEAGGAVSQPQHF. The DNA of the CDR3 is TGTGCCAGCAGTGAAGCGGGAGGGGCGGTTTCGCAGCCCCAGCATTTT. The full variable domain, completed using reference TRBV2 and TRBJ1-5, is EPEVTQTPSHQVTQMGQEVILRCVPISNHLYFYWYRQILGQKVEFLVSFYNNEISEKSEIFDDQFSVERPDGSNFTLKIRSTKLEDSAMYFCASSEAGGAVSQPQHFGDGTRLSIL.

The V gene is TRBV7-6, the J gene TRBJ1-3; unclear D gene. This CDR3 is 18 amino acids long. Germline V gives CDR1 SGHVS, CDR2 FNYEAQ. Deletions cut 3 bases from V and 1 base from J, with 19 bases between. In DNA form, the CDR3 reads TGTGCCAGCAGCTTCCCCCCCCGGGGTCAAAAATCTGGAAACACCATATATTTT. This sequence encodes CASSFPPRGQKSGNTIYF. The full variable domain, rest sourced from reference TRBV7-6 and TRBJ1-3, is GAGVSQSPRYKVTKRGQDVALRCDPISGHVSLYWYRQALGQGPEFLTYFNYEAQQDKSGLPNDRFSAERPEGSISTLTIQRTEQRDSAMYRCASSFPPRGQKSGNTIYFGEGSWLTVV.

This chain uses TRBV13 with TRBJ2-7; D is unclear. CDR1 and CDR2 from the germline V gene are PRHDT and FYEKMQ (reference sequence). The CDR3 contains 14 residues. Trimming cost V 1 base and J 7 bases, with 14 bases left between them. In DNA, the CDR3 is TGTGCCAGCAGCTTAGCGGTCAGCGCTCTAGAGCAGTACTTC. This translates into CASSLAVSALEQYF.

The rearrangement links TRBV9 to TRBJ2-2; no firm D call. The CDR3 contains 13 residues. Germline CDR1 SGDLS, CDR2 YYNGEE. V was shortened by 3 bases and J by 7 bases, with 10 bases between the two germline ends. CDR3 protein: CASSAHPGGELFF. The DNA for the CDR3 is TGTGCCAGCAGCGCTCACCCGGGCGGGGAGCTGTTTTTT.

This chain joins TRBV16 and TRBJ1-5, with D perhaps TRBD1 (5 bases). Trimming shortened V by 4 bases and J by 2 bases, and 12 bases separated the two germline ends. This CDR3 contains 15 residues. The germline V gene encodes CDR1 KGHSY and CDR2 FQNENV. DNA of the CDR3: TGTGCCAGCAGCCCTCAGGGAAGGGGCAATCAGCCCCAGCATTTT. Its translation: CASSPQGRGNQPQHF.